Below, 11 T cell receptor beta chains from the same sample are listed, as sequenced in a study of T cells after somatic rescue of genetic block. Profiling relied on immunoSEQ multiplex PCR, and the TCRdb table lists in-frame clones only, not all of them. The table lists about 120,000 clones, 75% to 95% of them singletons. The specimen was peripheral blood mononuclear cells (PBMCs). The receptors were sampled from a woman aged 18-29 years.

This clone appeared once. J is TRBJ2-3 and V is TRBV9, with 8 bases matching TRBD2. Germline CDR1 reads SGDLS; CDR2 reads YYNGEE. The trim removed 0 bases at V and 3 bases at J, leaving 6 bases unmatched. The CDR3 extends over 16 amino acids. CDR3 loop: CASSVVRGDGTDTQYF. The CDR3 bases are TGTGCCAGCAGCGTAGTGCGGGGGGATGGGACAGATACGCAGTATTTT.

The chain has TRBV7-9 and TRBJ2-3; 8 nucleotides match TRBD2. This CDR3 contains 16 residues. Germline V gene sequence: CDR1 SEHNR, CDR2 FQNEAQ (reference sequence). Trimming removed 3 bases from V and 6 bases from J; junction bases left unmatched: 11. The CDR3 nucleotides are TGTGCCAGCAGCTTCTCCCAGCGGGGGCCCGGGGATACGCAGTATTTT. It codes for CASSFSQRGPGDTQYF.

The chain has TRBV15 and TRBJ2-5; possibly TRBD1 for D (5 bases). The CDR3 is 15 residues long. Trimming removed 0 bases from V and 5 bases from J, with 13 bases in between. Germline V CDR1 and CDR2: LNHNV, YYDKDF (reference sequence). CDR3 in DNA: TGTGCCACCAGCAGAGATTGGGGCGCGGTGGAGACCCAGTACTTC. This codes for CATSRDWGAVETQYF.

This rearrangement joins TRBV2 to TRBJ2-1; D perhaps matches TRBD2 (6 bases). Germline V gives CDR1 SNHLY, CDR2 FYNNEI. V lost 7 bases and J 4 bases, leaving 14 bases between the germline ends. There are 14 residues in the CDR3. The CDR3: CASTEAGLYNEQFF. The CDR3 DNA reads as TGTGCCAGCACCGAGGCGGGGTTATACAATGAGCAGTTCTTC. Complete variable domain (other parts from reference TRBV2 and TRBJ2-1): EPEVTQTPSHQVTQMGQEVILRCVPISNHLYFYWYRQILGQKVEFLVSFYNNEISEKSEIFDDQFSVERPDGSNFTLKIRSTKLEDSAMYFCASTEAGLYNEQFFGPGTRLTVL.

On this clone: The sample contains more than one DNA sequence encoding this CDR3. The chain couples TRBV5-1 to TRBJ2-3; D not resolved. The CDR3 covers 13 residues. V gave up 0 bases and J gave up 2 bases, with 4 bases separating them. CDR1 is SGHRS and CDR2 is YFSETQ in the germline V gene. DNA for the CDR3: TGCGCCAGCAGCTTGGGACCCACAGATACGCAGTATTTT. This codes for CASSLGPTDTQYF.

The chain couples TRBV5-6 to TRBJ1-2; a possible D gene is TRBD1 (5 bases). V was cut by 0 bases and J by 4 bases, with 13 bases left in between. The CDR3 is made up of 15 amino acids. CDR1 is SGHDT and CDR2 is YYEEEE in the germline V gene. In nucleotides, the CDR3 is TGTGCCAGCAGCTTGGGTAGGGGACGGATCTATGGCTACACCTTC. It codes for CASSLGRGRIYGYTF.

DNA of the CDR3: TGTGCCAGCAGCTTTGGGGGAGGAGGTTATGGCTACACCTTC. As protein: CASSFGGGGYGYTF. J is TRBJ1-2 and V is TRBV7-2; TRBD1 might be the D (5 bases). This CDR3 has 14 residues. Germline CDR1 SGHTA, CDR2 FQGNSA. V was shortened by 3 bases and J by 5 bases, with 13 bases between the two germline ends.

This sequence joins TRBV27 and TRBJ2-7, with D possibly being TRBD2 (6 bases). This CDR3 contains 16 residues. Germline V gene sequence: CDR1 MNHEY, CDR2 SMNVEV (reference sequence). V lost 6 bases and J 0 bases, leaving 18 bases between the germline ends. The CDR3 nucleotides are TGTGCCAGCAGCCCCATGGGACTCGCTAGCTCCTACGAGCAGTACTTC. This codes for CASSPMGLASSYEQYF.

This chain joins TRBV9 and TRBJ2-6, with D possibly called TRBD1 or TRBD2 (5 bases each). Germline V gene sequence: CDR1 SGDLS, CDR2 YYNGEE. V was clipped by 4 bases and J by 0 bases, with 17 bases between them. The CDR3 totals 18 residues. The CDR3 loop reads CASSPWDGFRSGANVLTF. The CDR3 DNA reads TGTGCCAGCAGCCCCTGGGACGGATTCCGCTCTGGGGCCAACGTCCTGACTTTC.

The gene calls are TRBV15 and TRBJ2-5; D may be TRBD2 (6 bases). The ends were cut back, 0 bases at V and 13 bases at J, with 15 bases in the middle. This CDR3 contains 13 residues. Germline V gives CDR1 LNHNV, CDR2 YYDKDF (reference sequence). This chain's CDR3 is CATSRDGDSRRYF. CDR3 DNA sequence: TGTGCCACCAGCAGAGATGGGGACTCCAGACGGTACTTC.

This clone has only one observation. The rearrangement links TRBV6-6 to TRBJ2-7, with 9 bases aligning to TRBD1. Looked up from germline, CDR1 is MNHNY and CDR2 is SVGAGI (reference sequence). V trimming: 5 bases; J trimming: 2 bases; junction bases outside the gene matches: 10. This CDR3 comprises 16 residues. The CDR3 loop is CASSPNPGQGTYEQYF. The CDR3 DNA reads TGTGCCAGCAGTCCTAACCCGGGACAGGGAACCTACGAGCAGTACTTC.